The 5 T cell receptor beta chains reported below all come from one sample, sequenced in a study of response to subunit inactivated influenza vaccine. TCRdb re-called the RT-PCR reads through MiXCR, storing one row per CDR3 protein. The sample yields over 800,000 distinct CDR3 sequences, roughly 20% seen once. The source material was PBMCs from blood, sampled more than 4 days after vaccination. These receptors were collected from a man aged 45 to 65 who received an inactivated influenza vaccine.

The chain has TRBV5-1 and TRBJ1-6, with D perhaps matching TRBD1 (5 bases). Trimming cost V 4 bases and J 0 bases, with 17 bases left between them. CDR3 length equals 18 residues. Germline assignment: CDR1 SGHRS and CDR2 YFSETQ. CDR3 residues: CASSPQGGPSSYNSPLHF. As DNA, the CDR3 is TGCGCCAGCAGCCCCCAGGGTGGCCCGAGCTCCTATAATTCACCCCTCCACTTT. The entire variable domain, with the rest obtained from reference TRBV5-1 and TRBJ1-6, is as follows: KAGVTQTPRYLIKTRGQQVTLSCSPISGHRSVSWYQQTPGQGLQFLFEYFSETQRNKGNFPGRFSGRQFSNSRSEMNVSTLELGDSALYLCASSPQGGPSSYNSPLHFGNGTRLTVT.

This clonotype occurred a few times. The V and J genes are TRBV4-1 and TRBJ2-7, with D possibly being TRBD1 (5 bases). Deletions cut 0 bases from V and 4 bases from J, with 13 bases between. Germline assignment: CDR1 MGHRA and CDR2 YSYEKL. The CDR3 extends over 15 amino acids. The CDR3 here is CASSQDIGAKYEQYF. The CDR3 DNA reads TGCGCCAGCAGCCAAGATATAGGGGCGAAGTACGAGCAGTACTTC.

The gene calls are TRBV5-1 and TRBJ2-1; the D gene is possibly TRBD1 (6 bases). There are 15 residues in the CDR3. The germline V gene has CDR1 SGHRS and CDR2 YFSETQ. V was pared by 4 bases and J by 8 bases, with 19 bases between. CDR3 protein: CASSVGWDTPDEQFF. Here the CDR3 DNA reads TGCGCCAGCAGCGTAGGATGGGACACCCCCGATGAGCAGTTCTTC.

The chain recombines TRBV12-3 or TRBV12-4 with TRBJ2-1; 8 bases line up with TRBD2. V lost 1 base and J lost 4; bases outside the gene matches: 6. This CDR3 has 16 amino acids. The CDR3 coding sequence is TGTGCCAGCAGTTTAGGATCACTAGCGGTATACAATGAGCAGTTCTTC. It specifies CASSLGSLAVYNEQFF.

The V and J genes are TRBV6-5 and TRBJ2-7; unclear D gene. The CDR3 consists of 11 residues. Germline CDR1 MNHEY, CDR2 SVGAGI. Trimming took 7 bases from V and 5 from J, leaving 9 bases between them. Here the CDR3 reads CASTQLNEQYF. The DNA for the CDR3 is TGTGCCAGCACCCAATTAAACGAGCAGTACTTC.